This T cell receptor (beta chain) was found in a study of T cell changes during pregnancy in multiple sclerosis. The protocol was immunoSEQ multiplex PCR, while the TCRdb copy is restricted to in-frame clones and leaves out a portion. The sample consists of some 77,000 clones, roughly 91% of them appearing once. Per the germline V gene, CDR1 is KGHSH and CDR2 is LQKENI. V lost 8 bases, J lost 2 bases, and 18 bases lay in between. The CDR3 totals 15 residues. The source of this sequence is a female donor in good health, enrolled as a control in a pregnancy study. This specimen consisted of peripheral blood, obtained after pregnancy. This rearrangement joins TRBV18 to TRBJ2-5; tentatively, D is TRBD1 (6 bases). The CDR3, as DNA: TGTGCCAGCCCTAAACTTATGGACAGACAAGAGACCCAGTACTTC. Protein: CASPKLMDRQETQYF.